This TCR beta chain was sequenced for a study of blood T cell repertoires in COVID-19. Study background: Donors in the United States, Italy and Spain gave samples during acute or convalescent COVID-19. T cells, B-cell-depleted T cells, or PBMCs provided the cDNA or gDNA that served as material.

The ends were cut back, 1 base at V and 2 bases at J, with 9 bases in the middle. The CDR3 is made up of 14 amino acids. How the authors handled the data: Quantification of nucleated cells was approximated via reference gene primer amplification. Profiled with immunoSEQ multiplex PCR; TCRdb holds only in-frame clones, not every one. Clone size and V and J calls were adopted from that table, with D and trimming inferred from the DNA. Of 85,000 to 90,000 clones in the sample, 75% to 90% were seen once. This sequence was found in an older man with active or convalescent COVID-19. Sequenced material: peripheral blood. The chain employs TRBV5-3 and TRBJ1-1; the D is unclear. TRBV5-3 is marked as an open reading frame, function uncertain. This CDR3 is CARSLRRANTEAFF. CDR3 DNA: TGTGCCAGAAGCTTGAGGAGGGCAAACACTGAAGCTTTCTTT.